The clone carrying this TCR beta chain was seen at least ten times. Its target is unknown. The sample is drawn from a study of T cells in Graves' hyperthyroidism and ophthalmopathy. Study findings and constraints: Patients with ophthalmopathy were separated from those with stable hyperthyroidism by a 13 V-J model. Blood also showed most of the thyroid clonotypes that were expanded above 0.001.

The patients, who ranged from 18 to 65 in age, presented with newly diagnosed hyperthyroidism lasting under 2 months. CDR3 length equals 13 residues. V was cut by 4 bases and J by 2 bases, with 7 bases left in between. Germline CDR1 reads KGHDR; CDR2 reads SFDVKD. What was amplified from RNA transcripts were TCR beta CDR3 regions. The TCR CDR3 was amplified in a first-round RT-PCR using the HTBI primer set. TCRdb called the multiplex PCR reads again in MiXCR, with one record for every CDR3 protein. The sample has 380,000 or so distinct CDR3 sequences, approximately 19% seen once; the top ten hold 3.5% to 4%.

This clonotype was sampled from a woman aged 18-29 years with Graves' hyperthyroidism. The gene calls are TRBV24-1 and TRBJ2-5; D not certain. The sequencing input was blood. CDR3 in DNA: TGTGCCACCAGTGACGGGTCTCAAGAGACCCAGTACTTC. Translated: CATSDGSQETQYF.